Listed here are 31 T cell receptor beta chains from one sample, sequenced in a study of T cell responses to AZD1222 COVID-19 vaccine. The table came from immunoSEQ multiplex PCR; TCRdb's copy has only in-frame clones and leaves some out. The sample records under 200,000 clones, roughly 94% being singletons. Here the sequenced sample was peripheral blood, taken on day 0 of AZD1222 vaccination. These receptors originate from an adult in good health.

The chain couples TRBV9 to TRBJ1-6, with unresolved D. There are 15 residues in the CDR3. V was pared by 2 bases and J by 5 bases, with 11 bases between. The germline gives CDR1 SGDLS, CDR2 YYNGEE. The CDR3 DNA reads TGTGCCAGCAGCGTGACACCCGGGAATAATTCACCCCTCCACTTT. Its translation: CASSVTPGNNSPLHF.

V gene TRBV3-1 (or the pseudogene TRBV3-2) combines with J gene TRBJ1-5; D gene unclear. The CDR3 is 16 amino acids. V lost 4 bases to trimming and J lost 0 bases, with 13 bases between them. Germline CDR1 LGHDT, CDR2 YNNKEL (reference sequence). The CDR3 sequence: CASSRASGNSNQPQHF. The CDR3 coding sequence is TGTGCCAGCAGCCGGGCCTCCGGGAATAGCAATCAGCCCCAGCATTTT.

J is TRBJ2-2 and V is TRBV28; D is unclear. V lost 6 bases and J 4 bases, leaving 9 bases between the germline ends. Germline V gene data show CDR1 as MDHEN and CDR2 as SYDVKM. There are 13 residues in the CDR3. This chain's CDR3 is CASSYPVTGELFF. CDR3 bases: TGTGCCAGCAGCTATCCGGTCACCGGGGAGCTGTTTTTT.

The chain is built from TRBV27 and TRBJ2-4; no definite D call. The CDR3 length is 11 residues. Looked up from germline, CDR1 is MNHEY and CDR2 is SMNVEV (reference sequence). V gave up 6 bases and J gave up 6 bases, with 6 bases separating them. CDR3 coding DNA: TGTGCCAGCAGACAGCTAAACATTCAGTACTTC. This translates into CASRQLNIQYF.

The V call is TRBV25-1, the J call TRBJ1-5, with a possible D match to TRBD1 (6 bases). CDR1 is MGHDK and CDR2 is SYGVNS in the germline V gene. The CDR3 is made up of 14 amino acids. With 3 bases removed from V and 2 bases from J, the gap between germline ends came to 8 bases. DNA of the CDR3: TGTGCCAGCAGTGAGGGACACCGCAATCAGCCCCAGCATTTT. Its protein product is CASSEGHRNQPQHF.

The rearrangement joins TRBV6-1 to TRBJ2-1; D gene uncertain. Germline CDR1 MNHNS, CDR2 SASEGT. The V and J ends lost 1 base and 0 bases respectively, with 4 bases between them. CDR3 size: 14 residues. DNA of the CDR3: TGTGCCAGCAGTGAAGACAGCTCCTACAATGAGCAGTTCTTC. Its translation is CASSEDSSYNEQFF.

The CDR3 is CASSMTGVSNQPQHF. CDR3 sequence (DNA): TGTGCCAGTAGTATGACAGGGGTCAGCAATCAGCCCCAGCATTTT. The chain is built from TRBV19 and TRBJ1-5, with TRBD1 identical over 8 bases. CDR1 and CDR2 (germline): LNHDA, SQIVND (reference sequence). J gave up 1 base and V 3 bases, and 2 bases lay outside the gene matches. The CDR3 sequence is 15 residues long.

J is TRBJ2-7 and V is TRBV19, with a tentative D call TRBD2 (6 bases). V lost 0 bases and J lost 7, with 19 bases in between. Germline V gives CDR1 LNHDA, CDR2 SQIVND (reference sequence). This CDR3 contains 16 residues. The CDR3 loop is CASSIDGGASAGEQYF. The CDR3, as DNA: TGTGCCAGTAGTATAGATGGGGGTGCGTCCGCGGGGGAGCAGTACTTC.

The genes are TRBV11-3 and TRBJ2-5; D perhaps matches TRBD1 (6 bases). From germline, CDR1 is SGHNT and CDR2 YENEEA. V gave up 5 bases and J gave up 7 bases, with 14 bases separating them. This CDR3 is built from 13 residues. CDR3 region: CASSRRDKGTQYF. CDR3 nucleotide sequence: TGTGCCAGCAGCCGCAGGGACAAGGGGACCCAGTACTTC.

The V and J genes are TRBV3-1 (or the pseudogene TRBV3-2) and TRBJ1-3; D is unclear. V dropped 6 bases and J dropped 3 bases, with 6 bases sitting between them. The CDR3 is 12 amino acids. The germline gives CDR1 LGHDT, CDR2 YNNKEL (reference sequence). DNA for the CDR3: TGTGCCAGCAGTCCCCTTGGAAACACCATATATTTT. It is translated as CASSPLGNTIYF.

The chain carries TRBV5-5 and TRBJ1-4; D unresolved. From germline, CDR1 is SGHKS and CDR2 YYEKEE (reference sequence). V lost 0 bases and J 7 bases, leaving 4 bases between the germline ends. This CDR3 has 12 amino acids. CDR3 DNA: TGTGCCAGCAGCTTGGTCCCTGAAAAACTGTTTTTT. Its translation: CASSLVPEKLFF. The whole variable domain, filled in from reference TRBV5-5 and TRBJ1-4, reads DAGVTQSPTHLIKTRGQQVTLRCSPISGHKSVSWYQQVLGQGPQFIFQYYEKEERGRGNFPDRFSARQFPNYSSELNVNALLLGDSALYLCASSLVPEKLFFGSGTQLSVL.

The chain recombines TRBV7-9 with TRBJ2-1; 10 nucleotides agree with TRBD1. In germline, CDR1 is SEHNR, CDR2 FQNEAQ (reference sequence). The CDR3 loop spans 14 amino acids. J lost 8 bases, V lost 3 bases, and 4 bases had no gene match. CDR3: CASSLGQGSYEQFF. DNA for the CDR3: TGTGCCAGCAGCTTGGGACAGGGGAGTTATGAGCAGTTCTTC.

The rearrangement joins TRBV5-1 to TRBJ1-5; no definite D call. Germline loops: CDR1 SGHRS, CDR2 YFSETQ. The CDR3 loop spans 13 amino acids. V lost 0 bases and J 6 bases, leaving 7 bases between the germline ends. The CDR3 is CASSLVLAQPQHF. CDR3 nucleotide sequence: TGCGCCAGCAGCTTGGTCTTGGCTCAGCCCCAGCATTTT.

V is TRBV27 and J is TRBJ2-2, with 9 bases identical to TRBD1. Germline assignment: CDR1 MNHEY and CDR2 SMNVEV (reference sequence). Trimming removed 4 bases from V and 4 bases from J; junction bases left unmatched: 4. This CDR3 is built from 15 residues. The CDR3, as DNA: TGTGCCAGCAGTTCCGGGACAGGGCGCACCGGGGAGCTGTTTTTT. Translated, it gives CASSSGTGRTGELFF.

The chain carries TRBV11-2 and TRBJ2-3, with 7 bases identical to TRBD2. The CDR3 spans 18 residues. The V segment lost 2 bases and the J segment 8 bases; nucleotides outside the gene matches: 19. CDR1 and CDR2 (germline): SGHAT, FQNNGV. DNA of the CDR3: TGTGCCAGCAGCTTAAACCCCCTCGGGGGAGGGGTTCCCCGTACGCAGTATTTT. Translation gives CASSLNPLGGGVPRTQYF.

V and J are TRBV19 and TRBJ1-6; D not resolved. This CDR3 is built from 17 residues. Germline CDR1 LNHDA, CDR2 SQIVND (reference sequence). V dropped 4 bases and J dropped 7 bases, with 20 bases sitting between them. The CDR3 DNA reads as TGTGCCAGTAGTACTCCACGAGGGCCGCTCCTCAATTCACCCCTCCACTTT. It codes for CASSTPRGPLLNSPLHF.

The table lists this clone with a count of one. This chain connects TRBV7-9 to TRBJ1-4; D is unresolved. Germline V gene sequence: CDR1 SEHNR, CDR2 FQNEAQ (reference sequence). The V and J ends lost 3 bases and 8 bases respectively, with 16 bases between them. The CDR3 consists of 15 residues. The CDR3 bases are TGTGCCAGCAGCTTGTCGTTGAGGCGCGACGAAAAACTGTTTTTT. Translated: CASSLSLRRDEKLFF.

The rearrangement links TRBV3-1 (or the pseudogene TRBV3-2) to TRBJ1-1; TRBD1 matches at 8 bases. The CDR3 totals 13 residues. Losses at the gene ends were 4 bases for V and 4 bases for J; bases not matched to a gene: 2. Germline CDR1 and CDR2: LGHDT and YNNKEL (reference sequence). Here the CDR3 reads CASSLDRGTEAFF. CDR3 bases: TGTGCCAGCAGCCTAGACAGGGGCACTGAAGCTTTCTTT.

There are a few counts of this clone. This chain joins TRBV29-1 and TRBJ1-5, with D unresolved. The CDR3 runs 13 residues. V was clipped by 4 bases and J by 7 bases, with 14 bases between them. Germline CDR1 and CDR2: SQVTM and ANQGSEA. The CDR3 DNA reads as TGCAGCGTTGCCGAAGCCAACGACCAGCCCCAGCATTTT. Translation gives CSVAEANDQPQHF.

The chain employs TRBV27 and TRBJ2-5; maybe TRBD2 (5 bases). The CDR3 runs 14 residues. The germline CDR1 and CDR2 sequences are MNHEY and SMNVEV (reference sequence). The V end lost 1 base, the J end lost 5 bases, and 11 bases lay between the germline ends. For the CDR3, the DNA is TGTGCCAGCAGTTTATATCCGGGGATTGAGACCCAGTACTTC. This translates into CASSLYPGIETQYF.

V usage is TRBV7-3 and J usage is TRBJ2-7; 7 positions match TRBD2. CDR1 SGHTA and CDR2 FQGTGA come from the germline V gene. The CDR3 totals 16 residues. J gave up 0 bases and V 0 bases, and 5 bases lay outside the gene matches. The CDR3 DNA follows: TGTGCCAGCAGCTTAACGTGGCGGGAGAGCTCCTACGAGCAGTACTTC. It codes for CASSLTWRESSYEQYF.

CDR3 amino acids: CASSIRLTNEQFF. The CDR3, as DNA: TGTGCCAGTAGTATTCGCTTGACGAATGAGCAGTTCTTC. The chain carries TRBV19 and TRBJ2-1; D gene uncertain. Germline CDR1 LNHDA, CDR2 SQIVND (reference sequence). With 3 bases removed from V and 7 bases from J, the gap between germline ends came to 10 bases. This CDR3 comprises 13 residues.

This chain uses TRBV19 with TRBJ2-2; D is ambiguous. V lost 7 bases and J lost 0, with 3 bases in between. The germline CDR1 and CDR2 sequences are LNHDA and SQIVND (reference sequence). CDR3 size: 12 residues. The CDR3 sequence: CASTTNTGELFF. In DNA, the CDR3 is TGTGCCAGTACTACGAACACCGGGGAGCTGTTTTTT.

V gene TRBV9 combines with J gene TRBJ2-1; D ambiguous. From germline, CDR1 is SGDLS and CDR2 YYNGEE. CDR3 size: 15 residues. V was shortened by 3 bases and J by 0 bases, with 10 bases between the two germline ends. The DNA of the CDR3 is TGTGCCAGCAGCGGGCGGAAAAACTCCTACAATGAGCAGTTCTTC. It encodes CASSGRKNSYNEQFF. The full variable domain, in which reference TRBV9 and TRBJ2-1 provide the parts outside the CDR3, is DSGVTQTPKHLITATGQRVTLRCSPRSGDLSVYWYQQSLDQGLQFLIQYYNGEERAKGNILERFSAQQFPDLHSELNLSSLELGDSALYFCASSGRKNSYNEQFFGPGTRLTVL.

Turning to this clone: A read error may produce the germline difference seen at one junction end. V and J are TRBV18 and TRBJ2-7; TRBD2 agrees at 10 bases. Per germline, CDR1 KGHSH and CDR2 LQKENI. This CDR3 region has 17 residues. For the CDR3, the DNA is TGTGCCAGCTCACCACCCCGGACTAGCGGACCTACTTCCCCTCCCTGGTTC. Its translation: CASSPPRTSGPTSPPWF.

The chain uses TRBV2 and TRBJ2-2; D is perhaps TRBD1 (5 bases). This CDR3 comprises 14 residues. Germline CDR1 reads SNHLY; CDR2 reads FYNNEI. V lost 7 bases, J lost 2 bases, and 11 bases lay in between. The CDR3 sequence is CASIKGHNTGELFF. CDR3 DNA: TGTGCCAGCATAAAAGGACACAACACCGGGGAGCTGTTTTTT.

V gene TRBV19 combines with J gene TRBJ1-5, with D possibly TRBD1 on 6 matching bases. V gave up 4 bases and J gave up 9 bases, with 16 bases separating them. This CDR3 has 14 amino acids. Germline CDR1 is LNHDA and CDR2 is SQIVND (reference sequence). CDR3 sequence reads: CASSSHRAVGPQHF. Written as DNA, the CDR3 is TGTGCCAGTAGTAGCCACAGGGCCGTAGGGCCCCAGCATTTT.

J is TRBJ1-1 and V is TRBV9; no reliable D call. The CDR3 consists of 14 residues. Trimming removed 2 bases from V and 0 bases from J, with 8 bases in between. The germline V gene encodes CDR1 SGDLS and CDR2 YYNGEE. The CDR3 region has the DNA TGTGCCAGCAGCGTGGAGCCTATGAACACTGAAGCTTTCTTT. It yields the protein CASSVEPMNTEAFF. Complete variable domain (other parts from reference TRBV9 and TRBJ1-1): DSGVTQTPKHLITATGQRVTLRCSPRSGDLSVYWYQQSLDQGLQFLIQYYNGEERAKGNILERFSAQQFPDLHSELNLSSLELGDSALYFCASSVEPMNTEAFFGQGTRLTVV.

V gene TRBV29-1 combines with J gene TRBJ1-4; 10 bases match TRBD1. The junction had 4 bases not matched to a gene; V was cut back by 4 bases and J by 5 bases. Germline V gene data show CDR1 as SQVTM and CDR2 as ANQGSEA. CDR3 length: 14 amino acids. CDR3 coding DNA: TGCAGCGTTGGACAGGGGGCGGGAAATGAAAAACTGTTTTTT. It yields the protein CSVGQGAGNEKLFF. The whole variable domain, filled in from reference TRBV29-1 and TRBJ1-4, reads SAVISQKPSRDICQRGTSLTIQCQVDSQVTMMFWYRQQPGQSLTLIATANQGSEATYESGFVIDKFPISRPNLTFSTLTVSNMSPEDSSIYLCSVGQGAGNEKLFFGSGTQLSVL.

The CDR3 coding sequence is TGTGCCAGCAGCCTAGAGGAGTGGAGGAACACTGAAGCTTTCTTT. This sequence encodes CASSLEEWRNTEAFF. The chain employs TRBV14 and TRBJ1-1; D is uncertain. CDR3 length equals 15 residues. Germline V gene sequence: CDR1 SGHDN, CDR2 FVKESK. Trimming cost V 4 bases and J 1 base, with 13 bases left between them.

This clone was seen only a few times. This sequence joins TRBV5-1 and TRBJ2-3; D is unresolved. The CDR3 is 14 amino acids. Germline CDR1 and CDR2: SGHRS and YFSETQ. Trimming took 1 base from V and 4 from J, leaving 10 bases between them. CDR3 in DNA: TGCGCCAGCAGCTTGCTGGATGGGGCAGATACGCAGTATTTT. This translates into CASSLLDGADTQYF.